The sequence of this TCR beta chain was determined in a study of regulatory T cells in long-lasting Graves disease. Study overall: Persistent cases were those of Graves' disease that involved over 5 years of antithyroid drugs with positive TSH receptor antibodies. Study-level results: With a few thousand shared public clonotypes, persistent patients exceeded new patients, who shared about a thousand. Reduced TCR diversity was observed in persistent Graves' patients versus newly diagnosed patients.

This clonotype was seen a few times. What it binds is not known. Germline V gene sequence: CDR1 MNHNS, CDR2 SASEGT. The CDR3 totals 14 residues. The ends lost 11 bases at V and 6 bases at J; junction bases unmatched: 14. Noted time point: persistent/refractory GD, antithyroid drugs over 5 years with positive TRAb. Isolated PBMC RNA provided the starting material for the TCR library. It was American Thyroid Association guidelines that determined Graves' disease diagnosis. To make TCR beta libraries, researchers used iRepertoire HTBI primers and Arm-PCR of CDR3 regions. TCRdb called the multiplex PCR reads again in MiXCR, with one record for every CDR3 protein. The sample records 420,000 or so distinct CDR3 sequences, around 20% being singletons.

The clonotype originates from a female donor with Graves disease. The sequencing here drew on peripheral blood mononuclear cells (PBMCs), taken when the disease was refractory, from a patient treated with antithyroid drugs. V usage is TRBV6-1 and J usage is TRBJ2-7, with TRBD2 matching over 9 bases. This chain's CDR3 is CAVSSGLAGREQYF. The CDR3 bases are TGTGCCGTCTCCTCCGGGCTAGCGGGACGCGAGCAGTACTTC.